This TCR beta chain was documented in a study of blood T cells in healthy people across ages. Only one count was recorded for this clonotype. PCR was performed a second time for roughly 7 to 12 cycles using a sample-barcoded 5' primer and a J-beta primer mix. TCRdb used MiXCR to reprocess the 5' RACE reads, holding one entry per CDR3 protein. The profile shows 1.5 million to 2 million distinct CDR3 sequences, 35% to 50% of them singletons. V was pared by 5 bases and J by 5 bases, with 6 bases of the junction left unmatched. The CDR3 extends over 13 amino acids. Germline CDR1 SGHTA, CDR2 FQGTGA. The gene calls are TRBV7-3 and TRBJ2-7; 7 nucleotides line up with TRBD1. Input material: blood. This receptor was identified in a human donor in good health. The CDR3 here is CASSRQGSDEQYF. In DNA, the CDR3 is TGTGCCAGCAGCCGACAGGGCTCGGACGAGCAGTACTTC.